One and the same sample provided the 22 T cell receptor beta chains below, sequenced in a study of T cell changes during pregnancy in multiple sclerosis. Measured with immunoSEQ multiplex PCR; TCRdb has only the in-frame clones, and not every one. The table includes 55,000 to 65,000 clones, 85% to 95% detected once. The sequencing here drew on CD8+ T cells from peripheral blood mononuclear cells, taken in the third trimester of pregnancy. These receptor sequences come from a female donor with multiple sclerosis, enrolled in a pregnancy study.

V gene TRBV5-6 combines with J gene TRBJ2-7, with a tentative D call TRBD2 (6 bases). CDR3 length: 14 amino acids. Germline assignment: CDR1 SGHDT and CDR2 YYEEEE. Trimming took 5 bases from V and 4 from J, leaving 16 bases between them. CDR3 sequence (DNA): TGTGCCAGCAGAAGGGCGGGGCATCCATACGAGCAGTACTTC. It is translated as CASRRAGHPYEQYF. Looking up the rest from reference TRBV5-6 and TRBJ2-7 gives the full variable domain: DAGVTQSPTHLIKTRGQQVTLRCSPKSGHDTVSWYQQALGQGPQFIFQYYEEEERQRGNFPDRFSGHQFPNYSSELNVNALLLGDSALYLCASRRAGHPYEQYFGPGTRLTVT.

The chain recombines TRBV4-1 with TRBJ1-5; D unresolved. The ends were cut back, 3 bases at V and 4 bases at J, with 7 bases in the middle. The CDR3 spans 13 residues. Germline V gene lookup returns CDR1 MGHRA and CDR2 YSYEKL. The CDR3 here is CASSQGPNQPQHF. The CDR3 coding sequence is TGCGCCAGCAGCCAGGGCCCTAATCAGCCCCAGCATTTT.

The chain recombines TRBV6-6 with TRBJ1-1; a possible D gene is TRBD1 (5 bases). Germline V gives CDR1 MNHNY, CDR2 SVGAGI (reference sequence). This CDR3 spans 15 amino acids. V was trimmed by 4 bases and J by 3 bases, leaving 15 bases between them. The CDR3 DNA reads TGTGCCAGCAGTTTAGCGGTCGGGGGAGACACTGAAGCTTTCTTT. Translated, it gives CASSLAVGGDTEAFF.

V is TRBV27 and J is TRBJ2-5; 12 nucleotides agree with TRBD2. CDR3 length equals 16 residues. The J segment lost 5 bases and the V segment lost 5 bases, leaving 9 bases of the junction unmatched. Germline CDR1 MNHEY, CDR2 SMNVEV (reference sequence). The CDR3 loop reads CASSPTTSGRLETQYF. As DNA, the CDR3 is TGTGCCAGCAGTCCCACAACTAGCGGGAGGCTGGAGACCCAGTACTTC.

The V call is TRBV27, the J call TRBJ1-1; 8 nucleotides line up with TRBD1. V lost 5 bases and J lost 6; bases outside the gene matches: 5. The CDR3 is made up of 13 amino acids. CDR1 is MNHEY and CDR2 is SMNVEV in the germline V gene (reference sequence). This chain's CDR3 is CASSPQGASEAFF. The CDR3 coding sequence is TGTGCCAGCAGTCCTCAGGGGGCGTCTGAAGCTTTCTTT.

This chain links TRBV18 with TRBJ1-2, with D possibly being TRBD1 (6 bases). In germline, CDR1 is KGHSH, CDR2 LQKENI. The CDR3 has 16 residues. Deletions cut 2 bases from V and 2 bases from J, with 15 bases between. CDR3 in amino acids: CASSPGWGPRNYGYTF. CDR3 sequence (DNA): TGTGCCAGCTCACCAGGGTGGGGGCCCCGGAACTATGGCTACACCTTC. Full variable domain (rest looked up from reference TRBV18 and TRBJ1-2): NAGVMQNPRHLVRRRGQEARLRCSPMKGHSHVYWYRQLPEEGLKFMVYLQKENIIDESGMPKERFSAEFPKEGPSILRIQQVVRGDSAAYFCASSPGWGPRNYGYTFGSGTRLTVV.

This sequence joins TRBV2 and TRBJ2-1; TRBD2 matches 9 bases. The CDR3 has 16 amino acids. The germline V gene has CDR1 SNHLY and CDR2 FYNNEI. Germline trimming cut 5 bases from V and 8 bases from J; bases unmatched to any gene: 13. The CDR3 loop is CASSPSTGREGDEQFF. CDR3 coding DNA: TGTGCCAGCAGTCCTTCCACAGGGCGGGAGGGGGATGAGCAGTTCTTC.

The DNA of the CDR3 is TGTGCCAGCAGCGACAGGGGCGGACACAATGAGCAGTTCTTC. Translated, it gives CASSDRGGHNEQFF. The chain uses TRBV27 and TRBJ2-1, with 8 nucleotides matching TRBD1. J was trimmed by 5 bases and V by 6 bases; bases with no gene match: 6. From germline, CDR1 is MNHEY and CDR2 SMNVEV (reference sequence). CDR3 length: 14 amino acids.

J is TRBJ2-7 and V is TRBV5-1; possible D gene TRBD1, 7 bases. This CDR3 is 9 amino acids long. With 10 bases removed from V and 7 bases from J, the gap between germline ends came to 9 bases. Germline CDR1 and CDR2: SGHRS and YFSETQ. In DNA form, the CDR3 reads TGCGCCCCAGGGGGGGAGCAGTACTTC. Its protein product is CAPGGEQYF.

The chain recombines TRBV30 with TRBJ2-7; 11 bases align to TRBD2. This CDR3 has 15 residues. In germline, CDR1 is GTSNPN, CDR2 SVGIG (reference sequence). V lost 2 bases to trimming and J lost 5 bases; unmatched junction nucleotides: 8. The CDR3: CAWSRVAGGIHEQYF. CDR3 DNA sequence: TGTGCCTGGAGTCGGGTAGCGGGAGGGATACACGAGCAGTACTTC.

The chain couples TRBV27 to TRBJ2-7; 7 bases align to TRBD2. Trimming removed 3 bases from V and 2 bases from J; junction bases left unmatched: 10. CDR3 size: 16 residues. CDR1 and CDR2 from the germline V gene are MNHEY and SMNVEV (reference sequence). The CDR3 DNA reads TGTGCCAGCAGTTTTTCTGCGGGAGAGGAAGCCTACGAGCAGTACTTC. Amino acids: CASSFSAGEEAYEQYF.

This rearrangement joins TRBV28 to TRBJ2-3; D might be TRBD2 (5 bases). Germline V gene lookup returns CDR1 MDHEN and CDR2 SYDVKM. The V and J ends lost 8 bases and 3 bases respectively, with 15 bases between them. This CDR3 comprises 14 residues. The chain's CDR3 is CASRLWTGTDTQYF. Written as DNA, the CDR3 is TGTGCCAGCCGATTATGGACGGGGACAGATACGCAGTATTTT.

This sequence joins TRBV7-6 and TRBJ2-7, with 8 bases identical to TRBD2. J lost 5 bases, V lost 4 bases, and 7 bases had no gene match. CDR3 length: 14 residues. Germline V gene data show CDR1 as SGHVS and CDR2 as FNYEAQ. The CDR3 loop reads CASSSLAGSHEQYF. CDR3 DNA: TGTGCCAGCAGCTCGTTAGCGGGATCCCACGAGCAGTACTTC.

V and J are TRBV4-1 and TRBJ1-1; D unclear. V lost 5 bases, J lost 0 bases, and 10 bases lay in between. CDR3 size: 14 residues. In germline, CDR1 is MGHRA, CDR2 YSYEKL. CDR3 in amino acids: CASSSNNLNTEAFF. CDR3 nucleotides: TGCGCCAGCAGCTCCAATAACTTGAACACTGAAGCTTTCTTT.

This chain connects TRBV13 to TRBJ2-7; tentatively, D is TRBD1 (6 bases). Looked up from germline, CDR1 is PRHDT and CDR2 is FYEKMQ (reference sequence). This CDR3 comprises 14 residues. V lost 3 bases and J lost 3, with 12 bases in between. CDR3 DNA: TGTGCCAGCAGCTTGGGGGCCGAAGTCTACGAGCAGTACTTC. Its translation is CASSLGAEVYEQYF.

The CDR3 nucleotides read TGCGCCAGCAGCCCAAAGGAGGGCGGATCCTACGAGCAGTACTTC. Encoded protein: CASSPKEGGSYEQYF. This chain connects TRBV4-1 to TRBJ2-7; a possible D gene is TRBD2 (6 bases). Germline V gives CDR1 MGHRA, CDR2 YSYEKL. This CDR3 comprises 15 residues. The V gene lost 4 bases and the J gene lost 1 base, with 14 bases spanning the gap.

The V and J genes are TRBV6-5 and TRBJ2-3; no definite D call. From germline, CDR1 is MNHEY and CDR2 SVGAGI. Trimming left V 11 bases short and J 2 bases short, with 11 bases between. The CDR3 contains 12 residues. The CDR3 DNA is TGTGCCGCAGGCCCTTCCACAGATACGCAGTATTTT. Residues: CAAGPSTDTQYF.

The chain employs TRBV30 and TRBJ2-5; D unclear. With 5 bases removed from V and 3 bases from J, the gap between germline ends came to 13 bases. Germline V lookup: CDR1 GTSNPN, CDR2 SVGIG (reference sequence). This CDR3 is built from 13 residues. CDR3 sequence: CAWFSLRKETQYF. The CDR3 DNA sequence: TGTGCCTGGTTTAGTTTGCGAAAAGAGACCCAGTACTTC.

V and J are TRBV7-9 and TRBJ2-1; TRBD2 matches 7 bases. With 4 bases clipped from V and 9 bases from J, the junction kept 6 bases outside the gene matches. Looked up from germline, CDR1 is SEHNR and CDR2 is FQNEAQ (reference sequence). This CDR3 spans 13 amino acids. CDR3 loop: CASSSSLAVEQFF. CDR3 DNA sequence: TGTGCCAGCAGCTCCTCCCTAGCGGTTGAGCAGTTCTTC. Complete variable domain (other parts from reference TRBV7-9 and TRBJ2-1): DTGVSQNPRHKITKRGQNVTFRCDPISEHNRLYWYRQTLGQGPEFLTYFQNEAQLEKSRLLSDRFSAERPKGSFSTLEIQRTEQGDSAMYLCASSSSLAVEQFFGPGTRLTVL.

This chain links TRBV28 with TRBJ2-2; D not certain. Trimming took 6 bases from V and 7 from J, leaving 12 bases between them. Germline lookup yields CDR1 MDHEN and CDR2 SYDVKM. The CDR3 loop spans 13 amino acids. For the CDR3, the DNA is TGTGCCAGCAGGTTCCAAGCAAGCGGGGAGCTGTTTTTT. This translates into CASRFQASGELFF.

J is TRBJ2-7 and V is TRBV4-1; a possible D gene is TRBD1 (5 bases). Per germline, CDR1 MGHRA and CDR2 YSYEKL. V was shortened by 0 bases and J by 5 bases, with 11 bases between the two germline ends. This CDR3 comprises 14 residues. This chain's CDR3 is CASSQEVGADEQYF. As DNA, the CDR3 is TGCGCCAGCAGCCAAGAAGTAGGGGCGGACGAGCAGTACTTC.

The rearrangement joins TRBV10-3 to TRBJ1-2, with a tentative D call TRBD1 (5 bases). This CDR3 has 14 amino acids. Per the germline V gene, CDR1 is ENHRY and CDR2 is SYGVKD. Trimming removed 10 bases from V and 4 bases from J, with 19 bases in between. The CDR3 coding sequence is TGTGCCACCAAAACTCCGGGACTAAGCTATGGCTACACCTTC. Protein sequence: CATKTPGLSYGYTF.